This TCR beta chain was captured in a study of blood T cell repertoires in COVID-19. Whole-study context: Italy, Spain and the United States were the sources of the convalescent and acute COVID-19 samples. Sources were T cells, B-cell-depleted T cells, or PBMCs; the material itself was cDNA or gDNA.

Under the authors' procedure: Scientists estimated how many nucleated cells there were by amplifying reference gene primers. This table comes from immunoSEQ multiplex PCR, and its TCRdb copy is limited to in-frame clones, with some not included. That table furnishes V, J and clone size, whereas the DNA furnished D and trimming. The sample has about 160,000 clones; under 85% are singletons. The germline gives CDR1 MNHEY, CDR2 SMNVEV (reference sequence). This CDR3 is built from 20 residues. The V gene end was trimmed by 6 bases and the J gene end by 0 bases; junction bases not matched to a gene: 19. Specimen: peripheral blood. V gene TRBV27 combines with J gene TRBJ1-2; 10 bases are a match to TRBD1. The TCR was taken from a man between 65 and 85 years old with acute or convalescent COVID-19. The CDR3 sequence is CASSRDRGVHNIKSNYGYTF. As DNA, the CDR3 is TGTGCCAGCAGCCGGGACAGGGGAGTCCATAACATAAAATCTAACTATGGCTACACCTTC.